These 10 T cell receptor beta chains were sequenced from one sample in a study of long-term antiretroviral therapy in people with HIV. At the survey level, the v3.0 immunoSEQ assay was run. The protocol was immunoSEQ multiplex PCR, while the TCRdb copy is restricted to in-frame clones and leaves out a portion. The sample includes 21,000 or so clones, approximately 80% of them seen just once. The sample was unsorted PBMCs, taken 0.5 years after starting antiretroviral therapy. These receptors were taken from a man between 18 and 35 years old with HIV.

The chain links TRBV19 to TRBJ1-1, with 8 bases matching TRBD1. J was trimmed by 5 bases and V by 2 bases; bases with no gene match: 4. The CDR3 spans 14 residues. Germline CDR1 LNHDA, CDR2 SQIVND (reference sequence). The CDR3: CASSILQGGTEAFF. For the CDR3, the DNA is TGTGCCAGTAGTATACTACAGGGGGGAACTGAAGCTTTCTTT.

This sequence joins TRBV4-3 and TRBJ2-1, with TRBD2 matching 9 bases. The V segment lost 0 bases and the J segment 3 bases; nucleotides outside the gene matches: 3. Per the germline V gene, CDR1 is LGHNA and CDR2 is YSLEER. CDR3 length equals 16 residues. The CDR3 bases are TGCGCCAGCAGCCAAGATAGCGGGGGATTCTACAATGAGCAGTTCTTC. Translated, it gives CASSQDSGGFYNEQFF.

This chain joins TRBV11-2 and TRBJ1-2; TRBD1 matches 9 bases. Germline values: CDR1 SGHAT, CDR2 FQNNGV. The ends lost 5 bases at V and 4 bases at J; junction bases unmatched: 20. This CDR3 region has 19 residues. CDR3 sequence (DNA): TGTGCCAGCAGCCTCACCCCCACGATGGGACAGGGTTTCCCCTATGGCTACACCTTC. Encoded protein: CASSLTPTMGQGFPYGYTF.

The chain is built from TRBV6-1 and TRBJ1-2; tentative D call: TRBD1 (5 bases). The CDR3 is 14 residues long. Germline V CDR1 and CDR2: MNHNS, SASEGT. V dropped 10 bases and J dropped 3 bases, with 18 bases sitting between them. Here the CDR3 reads CATGGTSGHYGYTF. The CDR3 DNA follows: TGTGCCACGGGGGGGACCTCGGGACACTATGGCTACACCTTC.

The chain employs TRBV6-4 and TRBJ2-5; 10 bases agree with TRBD1. This CDR3 contains 15 residues. Germline V gives CDR1 MRHNA, CDR2 SNTAGT. The ends lost 5 bases at V and 5 bases at J; junction bases unmatched: 8. The CDR3 is CASSLTGGSYETQYF. The CDR3 DNA is TGTGCCAGCAGTTTGACAGGGGGCTCGTACGAGACCCAGTACTTC.

This chain links TRBV5-4 with TRBJ1-6, with D possibly being TRBD1 (5 bases). The CDR3 totals 15 residues. V was clipped by 4 bases and J by 10 bases, with 18 bases between them. Per the germline V gene, CDR1 is SGHNT and CDR2 is YYREEE (reference sequence). The CDR3 sequence: CASSQDGRDGSPLHF. Here the CDR3 DNA reads TGTGCCAGCAGCCAAGATGGCAGGGATGGATCACCCCTCCACTTT. Full variable domain (missing parts from reference TRBV5-4 and TRBJ1-6): ETGVTQSPTHLIKTRGQQVTLRCSSQSGHNTVSWYQQALGQGPQFIFQYYREEENGRGNFPPRFSGLQFPNYSSELNVNALELDDSALYLCASSQDGRDGSPLHFGNGTRLTVT.

The rearrangement links TRBV7-2 to TRBJ1-2; maybe TRBD1 (6 bases). The CDR3 loop spans 14 amino acids. CDR1 and CDR2 (germline): SGHTA, FQGNSA. V lost 5 bases and J 6 bases, leaving 16 bases between the germline ends. CDR3 amino acids: CASSREGQGNGYTF. Written as DNA, the CDR3 is TGTGCCAGCAGCCGGGAGGGGCAGGGGAATGGCTACACCTTC.

This chain links TRBV28 with TRBJ2-7; D ambiguous. CDR1 is MDHEN, CDR2 SYDVKM, per germline. Trimming took off 3 bases at V and 0 bases at J, with 3 bases between the two ends. The CDR3 sequence is 12 residues long. As DNA, the CDR3 is TGTGCCAGCAGTTTGGTCTCCTACGAGCAGTACTTC. This encodes CASSLVSYEQYF.

The chain combines TRBV27 with TRBJ1-5; perhaps TRBD1 as D (5 bases). Germline loops: CDR1 MNHEY, CDR2 SMNVEV (reference sequence). V lost 1 base and J 7 bases, leaving 14 bases between the germline ends. The CDR3 sequence is 15 residues long. For the CDR3, the DNA is TGTGCCAGCAGTTTATTGGGGGGGGGAGGCCAGCCCCAGCATTTT. Its protein is CASSLLGGGGQPQHF.

V gene TRBV27 combines with J gene TRBJ2-1; the D is unclear. This CDR3 has 13 amino acids. Germline V gives CDR1 MNHEY, CDR2 SMNVEV (reference sequence). V was shortened by 3 bases and J by 4 bases, with 7 bases between the two germline ends. In DNA, the CDR3 is TGTGCCAGCAGTTTTATTCTATACAATGAGCAGTTCTTC. It specifies CASSFILYNEQFF.